What follows are 27 T cell receptor beta chains derived from one specimen sequenced in a study of immune evolution from preneoplasia to lung adenocarcinoma (dated by TCRdb to the early 2020s). Libraries were constructed by the immunoSEQ multiplex PCR assay. TCRdb took over this immuneACCESS table, retaining in-frame rearrangements with V and J assigned. Such tables are incomplete; in checked studies, under half of the missing clones stem from an unresolved V gene, and the remainder is unexplained. This sample comprises around 10,000 clones, over 70% of them detected only once. Around 29% of the sample lies in the top ten. Sequencing was carried out using FFPE normal lung tissue adjacent to the tumor. The receptors originated from a person aged 55 to 75 with lung adenocarcinoma. Some clones in this sample may be carry-over from other donors' samples.

The chain uses TRBV11-1 and TRBJ2-7; 8 positions match TRBD2. This CDR3 region has 14 residues. Per germline, CDR1 SGHAT and CDR2 FQDESV (reference sequence). V gave up 4 bases and J gave up 7 bases; unmatched junction bases: 9. CDR3 sequence reads: CASSSSGGPGEQYF. DNA for the CDR3: TGTGCCAGCAGCTCCTCGGGAGGGCCGGGTGAGCAGTACTTC.

This chain connects TRBV7-9 to TRBJ2-5; possibly TRBD2 for D (5 bases). Germline CDR1 is SEHNR and CDR2 is FQNEAQ (reference sequence). V was trimmed by 8 bases and J by 5 bases, leaving 9 bases between them. This CDR3 spans 11 amino acids. The CDR3 bases are TGTGCCAGCGGCCCGGGGGAGACCCAGTACTTC. This codes for CASGPGETQYF. Using reference TRBV7-9 and TRBJ2-5 for the parts outside the CDR3, the full variable domain is DTGVSQNPRHKITKRGQNVTFRCDPISEHNRLYWYRQTLGQGPEFLTYFQNEAQLEKSRLLSDRFSAERPKGSFSTLEIQRTEQGDSAMYLCASGPGETQYFGPGTRLLVL.

In its sample, this clone is medium-sized. The same CDR3 arises from other DNA sequences in this sample as well. This sequence joins TRBV5-1 and TRBJ2-3; TRBD1 matches 9 bases. V shed 3 bases and J 3 bases; nucleotides not matched to a gene: 2. The length of the CDR3 is 14 residues. Germline CDR1 reads SGHRS; CDR2 reads YFSETQ. Here the CDR3 DNA reads TGCGCCAGCAGCTCCGGACAGGGGACAGATACGCAGTATTTT. Translation: CASSSGQGTDTQYF.

The chain employs TRBV2 and TRBJ2-1; 12 bases are shared with TRBD2. The germline V gene encodes CDR1 SNHLY and CDR2 FYNNEI. V shed 2 bases, J shed 7 bases, and the junction held 6 bases outside the gene matches. The CDR3 runs 16 residues. The DNA of the CDR3 is TGTGCCAGCAGTGAACGTGTTCTAGCGGGAGGGAATGAGCAGTTCTTC. This translates into CASSERVLAGGNEQFF.

The chain has TRBV15 and TRBJ2-5; a possible D gene is TRBD1 (7 bases). V was pared by 5 bases and J by 5 bases, with 21 bases between. Germline loops: CDR1 LNHNV, CDR2 YYDKDF (reference sequence). This CDR3 contains 16 residues. The CDR3 loop is CATSRVGGTDDETQYF. CDR3 nucleotide sequence: TGTGCCACCAGCCGAGTCGGAGGGACAGACGACGAGACCCAGTACTTC. The full variable domain, its missing parts supplied by reference TRBV15 and TRBJ2-5, is DAMVIQNPRYQVTQFGKPVTLSCSQTLNHNVMYWYQQKSSQAPKLLFHYYDKDFNNEADTPDNFQSRRPNTSFCFLDIRSPGLGDTAMYLCATSRVGGTDDETQYFGPGTRLLVL.

The V gene is TRBV5-1, the J gene TRBJ1-1, with D possibly matching TRBD1 (6 bases). CDR1 is SGHRS, CDR2 YFSETQ, per germline. Trimming pared 5 bases from V and 0 bases from J, leaving 17 bases between. This CDR3 comprises 16 residues. The CDR3 spells CASRVGGGGVNTEAFF. CDR3 DNA: TGCGCCAGCAGGGTAGGGGGAGGGGGAGTGAACACTGAAGCTTTCTTT.

This clone has a single count. The rearrangement joins TRBV5-5 to TRBJ2-7; D might be TRBD1 (5 bases). The ends were cut back, 3 bases at V and 2 bases at J, with 9 bases in the middle. The length of the CDR3 is 13 residues. The V gene's germline CDR1 is SGHKS and CDR2 YYEKEE (reference sequence). The CDR3 sequence: CASSYQGAYEQYF. DNA of the CDR3: TGTGCCAGCAGCTACCAGGGTGCCTACGAGCAGTACTTC.

This rearrangement joins TRBV11-2 to TRBJ1-1; D is ambiguous. Germline CDR1 SGHAT, CDR2 FQNNGV. The CDR3 loop spans 12 amino acids. The V end lost 5 bases, the J end lost 0 bases, and 4 bases lay between the germline ends. This CDR3 is CASSPMNTEAFF. The CDR3 DNA follows: TGTGCCAGCAGCCCGATGAACACTGAAGCTTTCTTT.

The chain combines TRBV6-5 with TRBJ2-7, with a weak D call TRBD2 (6 bases). The CDR3 covers 13 residues. The germline gives CDR1 MNHEY, CDR2 SVGAGI. The germline V and J ends were trimmed by 7 bases and 12 bases, with 22 bases remaining between them. The CDR3 protein is CASMRADGTHAYF. CDR3 DNA sequence: TGTGCCAGCATGAGGGCGGATGGGACTCATGCGTACTTC.

This clone was counted a few times. The sample carries other DNA sequences with the same CDR3. This chain connects TRBV30 to TRBJ1-3; no definite D call. V lost 4 bases to trimming and J lost 0 bases, with 4 bases between them. CDR1 and CDR2 from the germline V gene are GTSNPN and SVGIG (reference sequence). The CDR3 length is 12 residues. CDR3 nucleotides: TGTGCCTGGAAGCGCTCTGGAAACACCATATATTTT. Translated, it gives CAWKRSGNTIYF.

This clone was counted once. This chain connects TRBV29-1 to TRBJ2-2; TRBD1 or TRBD2 may be the D gene (7 bases each). Trimming shortened V by 6 bases and J by 6 bases, and 20 bases separated the two germline ends. The CDR3 sequence is 15 residues long. Germline V gives CDR1 SQVTM, CDR2 ANQGSEA. CDR3 residues: CSVAGGGLYAGELFF. The CDR3, as DNA: TGCAGCGTCGCAGGGGGAGGGCTCTATGCCGGGGAGCTGTTTTTT.

This clone was counted between two and nine times. The chain uses TRBV28 and TRBJ1-2; possibly TRBD1 for D (5 bases). The length of the CDR3 is 13 residues. V was pared by 2 bases and J by 5 bases, with 9 bases between. Per the germline V gene, CDR1 is MDHEN and CDR2 is SYDVKM. CDR3 residues: CASSLQGPYGYTF. Written as DNA, the CDR3 is TGTGCCAGCAGTTTACAGGGCCCTTATGGCTACACCTTC.

The V call is TRBV30, the J call TRBJ2-1; D gene uncertain. The CDR3 contains 14 residues. In germline, CDR1 is GTSNPN, CDR2 SVGIG (reference sequence). The V gene lost 5 bases and the J gene lost 7 bases, with 18 bases spanning the gap. The CDR3 sequence: CAWSRIGPWNEQFF. In nucleotides, the CDR3 is TGTGCCTGGTCCCGGATAGGGCCCTGGAATGAGCAGTTCTTC. The whole variable domain, remainder taken from reference TRBV30 and TRBJ2-1, is SQTIHQWPATLVQPVGSPLSLECTVEGTSNPNLYWYRQAAGRGLQLLFYSVGIGQISSEVPQNLSASRPQDRQFILSSKKLLLSDSGFYLCAWSRIGPWNEQFFGPGTRLTVL.

This chain connects TRBV2 to TRBJ2-5; either TRBD1 or TRBD2 may fit D (6 bases each). Trimming took off 2 bases at V and 3 bases at J, with 10 bases between the two ends. CDR1 and CDR2 from the germline V gene are SNHLY and FYNNEI. The CDR3 totals 14 residues. The CDR3 reads CASSEFGGKETQYF. CDR3 DNA: TGTGCCAGCAGTGAATTCGGGGGCAAAGAGACCCAGTACTTC.

The gene calls are TRBV5-6 and TRBJ2-3; the D gene is possibly TRBD2 (5 bases). The V end lost 4 bases, the J end lost 4 bases, and 13 bases lay between the germline ends. CDR3 size: 14 residues. CDR1 SGHDT and CDR2 YYEEEE come from the germline V gene. CDR3 protein: CASSLPGGPDTQYF. The CDR3 region has the DNA TGTGCCAGCAGCCTCCCCGGCGGGCCAGATACGCAGTATTTT. Full variable domain (missing parts from reference TRBV5-6 and TRBJ2-3): DAGVTQSPTHLIKTRGQQVTLRCSPKSGHDTVSWYQQALGQGPQFIFQYYEEEERQRGNFPDRFSGHQFPNYSSELNVNALLLGDSALYLCASSLPGGPDTQYFGPGTRLTVL.

The rearrangement uses TRBV2 and TRBJ1-2; tentative D call: TRBD1 (6 bases). V gave up 6 bases and J gave up 5 bases, with 13 bases separating them. The germline V gene has CDR1 SNHLY and CDR2 FYNNEI. The CDR3 length is 13 residues. The CDR3 coding sequence is TGTGCCAGCAGCGGACAGTCAGCGTATGGCTACACCTTC. Amino acid sequence: CASSGQSAYGYTF.

The gene calls are TRBV11-1 and TRBJ1-1; D is ambiguous. CDR1 is SGHAT and CDR2 is FQDESV in the germline V gene (reference sequence). The CDR3 consists of 12 residues. V lost 5 bases, J lost 6 bases, and 10 bases lay in between. CDR3 amino acids: CASSQRKAEAFF. CDR3 sequence (DNA): TGTGCCAGCAGCCAGCGGAAGGCTGAAGCTTTCTTT.

The chain links TRBV5-6 to TRBJ2-1; TRBD2 matches 8 bases. Trimming took 3 bases from V and 6 from J; bases not matched to a gene: 8. From germline, CDR1 is SGHDT and CDR2 YYEEEE. CDR3 size: 15 residues. CDR3 nucleotides: TGTGCCAGCAGCTCCCTTAGCGGGATTCTCAATGAGCAGTTCTTC. Translated: CASSSLSGILNEQFF.

The chain combines TRBV28 with TRBJ2-7, with D tentatively TRBD2 (5 bases). CDR1 and CDR2 (germline): MDHEN, SYDVKM. CDR3 size: 15 residues. V lost 3 bases, J lost 6 bases, and 18 bases lay in between. Here the CDR3 DNA reads TGTGCCAGCAGTTTCACCCGGACTCTCCTAGGCGAGCAGTACTTC. Translating it yields CASSFTRTLLGEQYF. The full variable domain, with the rest looked up from reference TRBV28 and TRBJ2-7, is DVKVTQSSRYLVKRTGEKVFLECVQDMDHENMFWYRQDPGLGLRLIYFSYDVKMKEKGDIPEGYSVSREKKERFSLILESASTNQTSMYLCASSFTRTLLGEQYFGPGTRLTVT.

The chain uses TRBV7-9 and TRBJ2-3, with no clear D. Germline loops: CDR1 SEHNR, CDR2 FQNEAQ (reference sequence). V was shortened by 5 bases and J by 4 bases, with 7 bases between the two germline ends. The CDR3 extends over 12 amino acids. The chain's CDR3 is CASSGPADTQYF. DNA of the CDR3: TGTGCCAGCAGCGGGCCTGCAGATACGCAGTATTTT.

DNA for the CDR3: TGTGCCAGTAGTCGACAGGGGGCTTCCGGGGAGCTGTTTTTT. Translating gives CASSRQGASGELFF. This chain uses TRBV19 with TRBJ2-2; 10 bases match TRBD1. The germline V gene has CDR1 LNHDA and CDR2 SQIVND (reference sequence). The V gene end was trimmed by 5 bases and the J gene end by 6 bases; junction bases not matched to a gene: 3. The CDR3 has 14 residues.

The chain joins TRBV29-1 to TRBJ1-1; TRBD1 aligns across 7 bases. The CDR3 length is 13 residues. After removal of 3 bases from V and 7 bases from J, the junction contained 8 bases not matched to a gene. CDR1 is SQVTM and CDR2 is ANQGSEA in the germline V gene. DNA of the CDR3: TGCAGCGTTGACAGGGGGGGAACAGGTGAAGCTTTCTTT. Translating gives CSVDRGGTGEAFF.

The chain is built from TRBV29-1 and TRBJ2-1; 9 positions agree with TRBD1. V lost 2 bases, J lost 5 bases, and 4 bases stayed unmatched. Germline V gene sequence: CDR1 SQVTM, CDR2 ANQGSEA. CDR3 size: 14 residues. The CDR3 is CSVEPGQGDNEQFF. Here the CDR3 DNA reads TGCAGCGTTGAACCGGGACAGGGCGACAATGAGCAGTTCTTC.

This clone was seen a single time. The chain joins TRBV21-1 to TRBJ1-3. TRBV21-1 is labeled a pseudogene. The CDR3 is 16 residues long. The CDR3 loop reads CASSKWGGPSGNTIYF. CDR3 DNA: TGTGCCAGCAGCAAATGGGGCGGGCCTTCTGGAAACACCATATATTTT.

This sequence joins TRBV10-1 and TRBJ2-2, with 7 bases fitting TRBD2. The CDR3 runs 13 residues. CDR1 and CDR2 from the germline V gene are WNHNN and SYGVQD (reference sequence). Germline trimming cut 8 bases from V and 6 bases from J; bases unmatched to any gene: 6. CDR3 nucleotides: TGCGCCAGCCTGGGGGGAGGGTCCGGGGAGCTGTTTTTT. Translating it yields CASLGGGSGELFF.

This chain uses TRBV30 with TRBJ1-4; possibly TRBD1 for D (5 bases). The CDR3 runs 12 residues. CDR1 is GTSNPN, CDR2 SVGIG, per germline (reference sequence). V shed 5 bases and J shed 7 bases, with 11 bases lying between them. CDR3 DNA sequence: TGTGCCTGGGGGGGGACGGGTGAAAAACTGTTTTTT. Translated, it gives CAWGGTGEKLFF.

The chain carries TRBV2 and TRBJ2-1, with 11 nucleotides matching TRBD2. Germline assignment: CDR1 SNHLY and CDR2 FYNNEI. The CDR3 is made up of 15 amino acids. J lost 3 bases, V lost 5 bases, and 3 bases had no gene match. The chain's CDR3 is CASSSGTSGYNEQFF. The CDR3 DNA follows: TGTGCCAGCAGTTCCGGGACTAGCGGCTACAATGAGCAGTTCTTC.